This T cell receptor (beta chain) was profiled in a study of naive and memory T cell subsets. This CDR3 region has 13 residues. CDR1 is WNHNN and CDR2 is SYGVQD in the germline V gene (reference sequence). The trim removed 4 bases at V and 6 bases at J, leaving 4 bases unmatched. The beta constant-region primer was an equimolar mix of two oligonucleotides covering TRBC1 and TRBC2. TCRdb fed the UMI-ligation and nested PCR reads into MiXCR, producing one record per CDR3 protein. The sample has some 36,000 distinct CDR3 sequences, 13% seen once; the top ten hold 22%. This clonotype has a handful of counts.

The rearrangement joins TRBV10-1 to TRBJ2-7, with TRBD1 identical over 9 bases. The sequence was collected from a human donor in good health. The sample taken for sequencing was effector memory CD4+ T cells from blood. Noted subset: effector memory, CD45RA- CD27-. Here the CDR3 DNA reads TGCGCCAGCAGTGCAGACAGGGGGACCGAGCAGTACTTC. It yields the protein CASSADRGTEQYF.